Many counts were recorded for the clone carrying this T cell receptor beta chain. This sample stems from a study of blood T cells in healthy people across ages. Study-level background: Capture by template switching was about one barcoded beta molecule per two T cells.

The use of a sample-barcoded 5' primer and a J-beta primer mix characterized a second PCR of roughly 6 to 11 cycles. TCRdb reprocessed the 5' RACE reads with MiXCR, giving one entry per CDR3 protein. This sample yields about 930,000 distinct CDR3 sequences, of which about 29% are seen a single time; around 9.6% belongs to the top ten. Trimming took off 4 bases at V and 3 bases at J, with 18 bases between the two ends. From germline, CDR1 is SGDLS and CDR2 YYNGEE. The CDR3 is 16 amino acids. These data also featured in a second study, about T cells of mothers and their children.

The sample taken for sequencing was blood. The chain couples TRBV9 to TRBJ2-3; possible D gene TRBD2, 6 bases. This receptor was obtained from a woman aged 40 to 50 in good health. This chain's CDR3 is CASSPRLARVTDTQYF. CDR3 bases: TGTGCCAGCAGCCCGAGGCTAGCGAGAGTAACAGATACGCAGTATTTT. The entire variable domain, with the rest obtained from reference TRBV9 and TRBJ2-3, is as follows: DSGVTQTPKHLITATGQRVTLRCSPRSGDLSVYWYQQSLDQGLQFLIQYYNGEERAKGNILERFSAQQFPDLHSELNLSSLELGDSALYFCASSPRLARVTDTQYFGPGTRLTVL.